The TCR beta chain described here comes from a study of beta chain features in type 1 diabetes. The table lists this clone with a few counts. The target antigen is unknown. Study conclusions and caveats: When Type 1 diabetes patients were examined, their TCRB CDR3s proved moderately but significantly shorter in all four CD4+ subsets.

The study reverse transcribed the entire isolated RNA, so it sequenced expressed TCRB transcripts. Data came from immunoSEQ multiplex PCR; TCRdb stores just in-frame clones and leaves some out. Of around 250,000 clones listed, 11% to 15% are singletons. J lost 4 bases, V lost 0 bases, and 1 base had no gene match. In germline, CDR1 is SGHNT, CDR2 YYREEE (reference sequence). The CDR3 length is 14 residues. Sequencing was carried out using naive CD4+ T cells from blood. This TCR came from a man between 25 and 39 years old with type 1 diabetes. V gene TRBV5-4 combines with J gene TRBJ1-5; 7 bases align to TRBD1. CDR3: CASSLEGQNQPQHF. DNA for the CDR3: TGTGCCAGCAGCTTGGAGGGACAGAATCAGCCCCAGCATTTT.